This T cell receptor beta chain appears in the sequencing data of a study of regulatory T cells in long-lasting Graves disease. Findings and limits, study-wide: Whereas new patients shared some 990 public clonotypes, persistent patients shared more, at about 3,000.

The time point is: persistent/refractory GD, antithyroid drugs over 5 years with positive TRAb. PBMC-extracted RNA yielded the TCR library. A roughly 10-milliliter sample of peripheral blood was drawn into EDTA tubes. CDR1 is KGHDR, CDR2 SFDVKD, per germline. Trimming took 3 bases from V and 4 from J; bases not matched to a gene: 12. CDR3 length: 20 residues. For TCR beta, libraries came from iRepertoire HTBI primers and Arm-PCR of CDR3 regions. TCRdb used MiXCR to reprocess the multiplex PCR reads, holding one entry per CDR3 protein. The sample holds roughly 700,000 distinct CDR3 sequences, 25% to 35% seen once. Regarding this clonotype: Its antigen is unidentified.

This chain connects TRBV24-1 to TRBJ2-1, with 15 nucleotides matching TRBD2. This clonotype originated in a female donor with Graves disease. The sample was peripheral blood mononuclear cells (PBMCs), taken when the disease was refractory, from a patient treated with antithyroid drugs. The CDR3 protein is CATSDGRGLAGGPRYNEQFF. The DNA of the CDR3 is TGTGCCACCAGTGATGGGCGAGGACTAGCGGGAGGGCCTCGTTACAATGAGCAGTTCTTC.